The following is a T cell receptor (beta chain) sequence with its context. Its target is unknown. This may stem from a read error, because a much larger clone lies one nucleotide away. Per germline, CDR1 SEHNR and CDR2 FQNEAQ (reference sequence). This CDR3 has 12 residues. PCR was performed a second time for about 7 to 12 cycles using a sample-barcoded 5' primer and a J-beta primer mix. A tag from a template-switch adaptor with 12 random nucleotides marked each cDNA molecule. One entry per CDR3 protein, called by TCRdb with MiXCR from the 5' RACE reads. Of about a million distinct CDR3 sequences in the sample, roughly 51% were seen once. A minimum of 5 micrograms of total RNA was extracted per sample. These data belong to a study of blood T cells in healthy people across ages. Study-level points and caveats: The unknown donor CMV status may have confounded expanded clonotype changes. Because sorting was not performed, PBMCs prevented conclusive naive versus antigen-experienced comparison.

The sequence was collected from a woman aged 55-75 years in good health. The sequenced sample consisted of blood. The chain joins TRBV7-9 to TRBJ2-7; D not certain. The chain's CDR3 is CSSVRSTYEQYF. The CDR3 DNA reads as TGTTCCAGCGTGCGAAGCACCTACGAGCAGTACTTC.